This T cell receptor (beta chain) was sequenced during a study of T cells in Graves' hyperthyroidism and ophthalmopathy. Across the study: Peripheral blood specimens were obtained at initial diagnosis, prior to any treatment.

Turning to this clonotype: Antigen specificity is unknown.

The CDR3 regions of TCR beta were amplified from RNA transcripts. TCR CDR3 underwent first-round RT-PCR with the HTBI primer set. In TCRdb, the multiplex PCR reads were re-called with MiXCR into one record per CDR3 protein. The sample carries roughly 710,000 distinct CDR3 sequences, approximately 40% recorded once. The study's findings and limits: Appearing also in blood were most of the thyroid clonotypes expanded above 0.001. Stable hyperthyroidism was told apart from ophthalmopathy by a model built on 13 V-J features.

Per germline, CDR1 SGHTA and CDR2 FQGNSA. This CDR3 has 16 amino acids. V dropped 7 bases and J dropped 0; count of bases not matched to a gene: 9. This clonotype was obtained from a woman between 35 and 50 years old with Graves' hyperthyroidism. Sequenced: blood. V is TRBV7-2 and J is TRBJ1-2, with 9 positions matching TRBD1. CDR3 DNA sequence: TGTGCCAGCACCGTACCGGGACAGGGACCTAACTATGGCTACACCTTC. Translation gives CASTVPGQGPNYGYTF.